The rows below give T cell receptor beta chains drawn from one sample of a study of blood T cell repertoires in COVID-19. Sequenced by immunoSEQ multiplex PCR; TCRdb stores in-frame clones only, minus some. This table has around 150,000 clones, over 80% appearing once. Sequencing was carried out using PBMCs or T cells enriched from blood (not recorded which). The receptors shown here come from a man aged 70-80 years who had been exposed to COVID-19. CDR3s include the opening cysteine and the closing phenylalanine or tryptophan. D genes are given only for firm matches. Rows may omit the clone size; those that give it use once, few, many or a size class.

d_call cdr3_length clone_size j_call v_call cdr3_aa cdr3_nt
TRBD1 15 few TRBJ2-7 TRBV23-1 CASSQSGQSSYEQYF TGCGCCAGCAGTCAATCGGGACAGAGCTCCTACGAGCAGTACTTC
NA 15 NA TRBJ2-7 TRBV7-8 CASSSGRPASYEQYF TGTGCCAGCAGCTCCGGCAGGCCGGCGTCCTACGAGCAGTACTTC
NA 12 NA TRBJ2-7 TRBV11-2 CASSLARYEQYF TGTGCCAGCAGCTTAGCCAGATACGAGCAGTACTTC
TRBD2 13 NA TRBJ2-7 TRBV19 CASSLAGWSEQYF TGTGCCAGTAGCTTAGCGGGCTGGAGCGAGCAGTACTTC
NA 14 NA TRBJ1-1 TRBV4-1 CASSQARGRTEAFF TGCGCCAGCAGCCAAGCGCGGGGCCGCACTGAAGCTTTCTTT
TRBD1 17 NA TRBJ1-2 TRBV4-3 CASSRGVGQAAGYGYTF TGCGCCAGCAGCCGAGGCGTCGGACAGGCCGCCGGCTATGGCTACACCTTC
NA 13 NA TRBJ1-6 TRBV2 CASSGTENSPLHF TGTGCCAGCAGTGGGACAGAAAATTCACCCCTCCACTTT
TRBD1 16 NA TRBJ1-3 TRBV5-6 CASSLGWDSPTHTIYF TGTGCCAGCAGCTTGGGATGGGACAGCCCAACTCACACCATATATTTT
TRBD1 15 NA TRBJ2-1 TRBV7-2 CASSPQPSTGHEQFF TGTGCCAGCAGCCCCCAACCTTCGACAGGGCATGAGCAGTTCTTC
TRBD2 23 NA TRBJ2-3 TRBV30 CAWRTGYFGTSGGPDSRTDTQYF TGTGCCTGGAGGACCGGGTATTTTGGTACTAGCGGGGGGCCCGACTCGAGGACAGATACGCAGTATTTT
TRBD1 15 few TRBJ1-1 TRBV7-9 CASSFRIRGRTEAFF TGTGCCAGCAGCTTCAGGATTAGGGGGCGGACTGAAGCTTTCTTT
NA 12 NA TRBJ2-7 TRBV7-9 CASSGQNYEQYF TGTGCCAGCAGCGGACAGAACTACGAGCAGTACTTC
TRBD1 15 NA TRBJ1-1 TRBV6-5 CASSSRGQLGTEAFF TGTGCCAGCAGTTCCAGGGGACAGCTGGGCACTGAAGCTTTCTTT
NA 13 NA TRBJ2-2 TRBV3-1/TRBV3-2 CASRRMGGGELFF TGTGCCAGCAGACGGATGGGAGGCGGGGAGCTGTTTTTT
NA 14 NA TRBJ1-1 TRBV7-8 CASSFQGSGTEAFF TGTGCCAGCAGCTTTCAGGGGTCGGGCACTGAAGCTTTCTTT
TRBD1 18 NA TRBJ2-7 TRBV5-5 CASSLEVILGQGEGKQYF TGTGCCAGCAGCTTGGAGGTTATATTGGGACAGGGGGAAGGAAAGCAGTACTTC
NA 14 NA TRBJ1-4 TRBV29-1 CSVEDDFAKEKLFF TGCAGCGTTGAAGATGACTTCGCAAAGGAAAAACTGTTTTTT
NA 14 few TRBJ1-6 TRBV7-9 CASSLGAHNSPLHF TGTGCCAGCAGCTTAGGGGCCCATAATTCACCCCTCCACTTT
TRBD1 13 NA TRBJ1-1 TRBV28 CASRNTGGHEAFF TGTGCCAGCAGAAACACAGGGGGCCATGAAGCTTTCTTT
NA 15 NA TRBJ2-3 TRBV10-3 CAISGWRGATDTQYF TGTGCCATCAGTGGATGGCGGGGAGCGACAGATACGCAGTATTTT
TRBD1 15 few TRBJ1-2 TRBV7-2 CASSLGPDRGSGYTF TGTGCCAGCAGCTTAGGACCGGACAGGGGCTCTGGCTACACCTTC
NA 11 NA TRBJ1-2 TRBV6-5 CATDDSYGYTF TGTGCCACCGATGACAGCTATGGCTACACCTTC
TRBD1 16 once TRBJ1-6 TRBV19 CASMPGDRTYNSPLHF TGTGCCAGTATGCCGGGGGACAGGACGTATAATTCACCCCTCCACTTT
NA 13 NA TRBJ1-2 TRBV7-2 CASSSMATGGYTF TGTGCCAGCAGCTCCATGGCCACGGGGGGCTACACCTTC
NA 16 few TRBJ2-2 TRBV11-2 CASRSGSHLTTGELFF TGTGCCAGCAGGTCCGGGTCTCACCTTACCACCGGGGAGCTGTTTTTT
NA 16 NA TRBJ2-1 TRBV6-1 CASSDPGKRVDDEQFF TGTGCCAGCAGTGACCCAGGGAAGCGGGTCGACGATGAGCAGTTCTTC
NA 16 NA TRBJ1-2 TRBV5-6 CASNILGAGDNYGYTF TGTGCCAGCAACATTCTGGGGGCAGGGGACAACTATGGCTACACCTTC
NA 13 NA TRBJ1-4 TRBV27 CVTAPATNEKLFF TGTGTGACAGCGCCCGCAACTAATGAAAAACTGTTTTTT
TRBD2 18 NA TRBJ2-2 TRBV7-2 CASSLLKLAGGHGGELFF TGTGCCAGCAGCTTATTAAAACTAGCGGGAGGGCATGGCGGGGAGCTGTTTTTT
NA 11 NA TRBJ2-1 TRBV19 CASSTSYEQFF TGTGCCAGTAGCACCAGTTATGAGCAGTTCTTC
NA 14 NA TRBJ1-3 TRBV7-2 CASSPGLRGNTIYF TGTGCCAGCAGCCCCGGGTTGCGGGGAAACACCATATATTTT